The table lists the clone carrying this T cell receptor beta chain with many counts. This specimen comes from a study of T-cell reconstitution after alpha-beta-depleted transplantation in children. The germline V and J ends were trimmed by 3 bases and 2 bases, with 7 bases remaining between them. From germline, CDR1 is LNHNV and CDR2 YYDKDF (reference sequence). CDR3 length: 13 residues. Researchers prepared the TCRbeta library using unique molecular identifiers, the study reports. A single record per CDR3 protein comes from TCRdb applying MiXCR to the PCR reads. The repertoire consists of 230,000 or so distinct CDR3 sequences, with more than 7.5% occurring once and the leading ten covering over 4.5%.

The genes are TRBV15 and TRBJ2-5; the D is unclear. The receptor was derived from a human donor who donated a stem cell graft to a child with SCID. The sample in question was PBMCs from the stem cell graft donor, obtained from the stem cell graft. The CDR3: CATSSDRQETQYF. The CDR3 nucleotides read TGTGCCACCAGCAGTGACCGGCAAGAGACCCAGTACTTC.